These 15 T cell receptor beta chains came from one sample sequenced in a study of identical twins. TCRdb fed the 5' RACE reads into MiXCR, producing one record per CDR3 protein. Among roughly 770,000 distinct CDR3 sequences listed, over 15% were seen once. Another study also made use of these data, one on T cells expressing NK-cell markers.

The sequencing sample was made of PBMCs. These receptors were collected from a woman younger than 35 in good health.

This clonotype occurred a few times. The chain is built from TRBV14 and TRBJ2-1; D not resolved. The CDR3 has 15 amino acids. Germline CDR1 and CDR2: SGHDN and FVKESK. Trimming cost V 0 bases and J 8 bases, with 14 bases left between them. The CDR3, as DNA: TGTGCCAGCAGCCAAGATTTTATAAGGGCTGATGAGCAGTTCTTC. This encodes CASSQDFIRADEQFF.

This clonotype was recorded a few times. CDR3 amino acids: CASSQEVGGRGETQYF. Written as DNA, the CDR3 is TGTGCCAGCAGCCAAGAGGTCGGGGGAAGAGGAGAGACCCAGTACTTC. The chain carries TRBV14 and TRBJ2-5, with D perhaps matching TRBD2 (6 bases). This CDR3 is built from 16 residues. V lost 0 bases, J lost 4 bases, and 15 bases lay in between. CDR1 is SGHDN, CDR2 FVKESK, per germline.

The chain combines TRBV3-1 with TRBJ2-1; D may be TRBD1 or TRBD2 (5 bases each). Trimming pared 0 bases from V and 7 bases from J, leaving 13 bases between. Germline CDR1 is LGHDT and CDR2 is YNNKEL (reference sequence). The length of the CDR3 is 15 residues. DNA for the CDR3: TGTGCCAGCAGCCAAGATTCCGGGACCGCTAATGAGCAGTTCTTC. Residues: CASSQDSGTANEQFF.

This clonotype was seen a handful of times. The chain couples TRBV20-1 to TRBJ1-1, with D unresolved. CDR1 is DFQATT and CDR2 is SNEGSKA in the germline V gene (reference sequence). V dropped 6 bases and J dropped 0 bases, with 11 bases sitting between them. The CDR3 has 13 amino acids. The CDR3 loop is CSARSGLNTEAFF. DNA of the CDR3: TGCAGTGCCCGCTCAGGCCTGAACACTGAAGCTTTCTTT.

This clonotype appeared a few times. The chain recombines TRBV4-2 with TRBJ2-1; 8 positions match TRBD2. V gave up 3 bases and J gave up 0 bases; unmatched junction bases: 7. The CDR3 sequence is 17 residues long. Germline loops: CDR1 LGHNA, CDR2 YNFKEQ. In DNA form, the CDR3 reads TGTGCCAGCAGCCAGGAATTAGCGGGGAGCTCCTACAATGAGCAGTTCTTC. Amino acids: CASSQELAGSSYNEQFF.

The genes are TRBV12-3 or TRBV12-4 and TRBJ2-7, with 8 bases fitting TRBD1. With V trimmed by 9 bases and J by 3 bases, 4 bases remained unmatched. This CDR3 spans 12 amino acids. The CDR3 reads CASTGTGYEQYF. The CDR3, as DNA: TGTGCCAGTACCGGGACAGGCTACGAGCAGTACTTC.

V is TRBV20-1 and J is TRBJ1-5; D remains unclear. Trimming left V 0 bases short and J 6 bases short, with 12 bases between. This CDR3 has 14 residues. Per germline, CDR1 DFQATT and CDR2 SNEGSKA (reference sequence). The CDR3 bases are TGCAGTGCTAGAGATATCCGGGATCCTCAGCCCCAGCATTTT. Amino acids: CSARDIRDPQPQHF.

This clonotype was counted between two and nine times. The chain recombines TRBV2 with TRBJ2-7; D gene uncertain. V dropped 3 bases and J dropped 4 bases, with 16 bases sitting between them. Germline-derived CDR1 and CDR2 are SNHLY and FYNNEI. The CDR3 contains 15 residues. The CDR3 DNA follows: TGTGCCAGCAGTGAGGACCGACACATGGGATACGAGCAGTACTTC. Translation gives CASSEDRHMGYEQYF.

There are a few counts of this clonotype. This chain joins TRBV10-3 and TRBJ1-1; perhaps TRBD1 as D (6 bases). The CDR3 covers 12 residues. CDR1 is ENHRY and CDR2 is SYGVKD in the germline V gene. V was shortened by 7 bases and J by 4 bases, with 10 bases between the two germline ends. For the CDR3, the DNA is TGTGCCATCACGGACAGATCCACTGAAGCTTTCTTT. This codes for CAITDRSTEAFF.

This clonotype was recorded a few times. V gene TRBV7-2 combines with J gene TRBJ2-3; D may be TRBD2 (5 bases). The CDR3 spans 14 residues. V was trimmed by 1 base and J by 8 bases, leaving 13 bases between them. Per germline, CDR1 SGHTA and CDR2 FQGNSA. The CDR3 spells CASSLGGQYGTQYF. CDR3 coding DNA: TGTGCCAGCAGCTTAGGCGGGCAGTACGGTACGCAGTATTTT.

The V call is TRBV7-9, the J call TRBJ2-5, with D perhaps TRBD2 (5 bases). Germline CDR1 is SEHNR and CDR2 is FQNEAQ (reference sequence). The V and J ends lost 7 bases and 5 bases respectively, with 11 bases between them. The CDR3 sequence is 12 residues long. In nucleotides, the CDR3 is TGTGCCAGCACGGGATTCGGGGAGACCCAGTACTTC. It specifies CASTGFGETQYF.

Of note for this clonotype: One end of the junction varies from germline; a read error may be responsible. V and J are TRBV9 and TRBJ2-5, with 7 bases fitting TRBD1. Germline CDR1 SGDLS, CDR2 YYNGEE. The CDR3 is 14 residues long. This chain's CDR3 is CASSVAQGQETLYF. The CDR3 bases are TGTGCCAGCAGCGTAGCACAGGGGCAAGAGACCCTGTACTTC.

The sample holds a few counts of this clonotype. This chain links TRBV7-2 with TRBJ1-6; TRBD1 might be the D (5 bases). Trimming took 1 base from V and 6 from J, leaving 16 bases between them. The germline V gene has CDR1 SGHTA and CDR2 FQGNSA. The CDR3 spans 17 residues. The CDR3 loop is CASSLGWDGLFNSPLHF. The CDR3 DNA follows: TGTGCCAGCAGCTTAGGGTGGGACGGCCTTTTTAATTCACCCCTCCACTTT.

V gene TRBV4-2 combines with J gene TRBJ2-1; D call uncertain. This CDR3 has 15 residues. Trimming cost V 3 bases and J 6 bases, with 15 bases left between them. Germline CDR1 LGHNA, CDR2 YNFKEQ. This CDR3 is CASSQMGVYRNEQFF. The CDR3 coding sequence is TGTGCCAGCAGCCAGATGGGCGTCTACCGCAATGAGCAGTTCTTC.

This sequence joins TRBV7-2 and TRBJ2-1, with TRBD2 matching over 12 bases. Per germline, CDR1 SGHTA and CDR2 FQGNSA. V shed 1 base, J shed 3 bases, and the junction held 7 bases outside the gene matches. The CDR3 runs to 18 residues. Here the CDR3 reads CASSLGSTSGSLYNEQFF. CDR3 in DNA: TGTGCCAGCAGCTTAGGCTCGACTAGCGGGAGCCTCTACAATGAGCAGTTCTTC.